This T cell receptor beta chain was retrieved from a study of blood T cell repertoires in COVID-19. This table comes from immunoSEQ multiplex PCR, and its TCRdb copy is limited to in-frame clones, with some not included. Among about 240,000 clones listed, approximately 83% were seen once. CDR1 is MNHEY, CDR2 SVGAGI, per germline. Trimming cost V 7 bases and J 5 bases; bases outside gene matches: 12. The CDR3 spans 15 residues. What was sequenced was PBMCs or T cells enriched from blood (not recorded which). The clonotype was recovered from a woman between 40 and 50 years old who had been exposed to COVID-19. The J gene is TRBJ1-1, the V gene TRBV6-5; 8 bases agree with TRBD1. The CDR3, as DNA: TGTGCCAGCACCCTACTCACAGGGGGTGTTACTGAAGCTTTCTTT. Its translation is CASTLLTGGVTEAFF.